This T cell receptor beta chain derives from a study of T cells in Graves' hyperthyroidism and ophthalmopathy. Germline V gene sequence: CDR1 ENHRY, CDR2 SYGVKD. The CDR3 has 13 amino acids. V was clipped by 2 bases and J by 3 bases, with 7 bases between them. A word on this clonotype: No antigen is known for it.

Points from the study as a whole: From stable hyperthyroidism, ophthalmopathy was set apart by a 13 V-J model. Before onset, ophthalmopathy was predicted by the model a median roughly 6.4 months earlier. Most expanded thyroid clonotypes above 0.001 also appeared in blood.

Template material for amplifying TCR beta CDR3 regions consisted of RNA transcripts. The HTBI set primed first-round TCR CDR3 RT-PCR. From the multiplex PCR reads, TCRdb called clonotypes with MiXCR, one entry per CDR3 protein. The sample yields about 570,000 distinct CDR3 sequences, 40% to 55% seen once. The gene calls are TRBV10-3 and TRBJ1-2, with D unclear. The sequence was obtained from an adult woman with Graves' disease, either hyperthyroidism or ophthalmopathy (not recorded which). The sample taken for sequencing was peripheral blood or thyroid tissue (not recorded which). The CDR3 DNA reads as TGTGCCATCAGTGAGGCGACACACTATGGCTACACCTTC. Translating gives CAISEATHYGYTF.